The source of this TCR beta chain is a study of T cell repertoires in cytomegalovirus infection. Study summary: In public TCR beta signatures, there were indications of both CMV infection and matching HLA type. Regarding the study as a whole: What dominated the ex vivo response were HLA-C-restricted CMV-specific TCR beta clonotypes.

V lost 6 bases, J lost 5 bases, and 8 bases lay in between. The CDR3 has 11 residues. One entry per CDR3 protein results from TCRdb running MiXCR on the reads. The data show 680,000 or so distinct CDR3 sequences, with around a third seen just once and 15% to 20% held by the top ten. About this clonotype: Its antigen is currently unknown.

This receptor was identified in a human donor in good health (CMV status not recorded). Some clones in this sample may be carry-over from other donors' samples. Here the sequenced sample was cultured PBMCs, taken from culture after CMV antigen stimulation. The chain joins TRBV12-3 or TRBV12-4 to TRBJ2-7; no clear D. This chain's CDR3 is CASSHSHEQYF. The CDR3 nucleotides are TGTGCCAGCAGCCATTCCCACGAGCAGTACTTC.